Reported below is one T cell receptor (beta chain). Antigen specificity is unknown. Sequencing was performed with immunoSEQ multiplex PCR; in TCRdb, only in-frame clones are kept and a portion is missing. The sample records more than 45,000 clones, more than 70% being singletons. These data are taken from a study of OX40 agonist ivuxolimab in advanced cancers. About the research overall: There were three patients with partial responses, one having hepatocellular carcinoma and two cutaneous melanoma. Study-wide results and limits: Circulating CD4+ and CD8+ T cells showed clonal expansion by week 6 at 0.1 to 3.0 mg/kg.

With 3 bases clipped from V and 5 bases from J, the junction kept 9 bases outside the gene matches. Germline CDR1 SGHTA, CDR2 FQGNSA. The CDR3 has 15 residues. The sequencing used CD4+ or CD8+ T cells sorted from blood, collected in a trial of the OX40 agonist ivuxolimab. This sequence originates from an adult with an advanced solid tumor such as melanoma, head and neck, liver or kidney cancer. J is TRBJ2-5 and V is TRBV7-2; 7 bases are shared with TRBD2. CDR3 sequence (DNA): TGTGCCAGCAGCTTTGTGGGAGGGCCGGGGGAGACCCAGTACTTC. This encodes CASSFVGGPGETQYF. Complete variable domain (other parts from reference TRBV7-2 and TRBJ2-5): GAGVSQSPSNKVTEKGKDVELRCDPISGHTALYWYRQSLGQGLEFLIYFQGNSAPDKSGLPSDRFSAERTGGSVSTLTIQRTQQEDSAVYLCASSFVGGPGETQYFGPGTRLLVL.